This T cell receptor (beta chain) came from a study of T-cell memory formation after mild COVID-19. With regard to this clonotype: Its target is unknown.

The ends were cut back, 1 base at V and 6 bases at J, with 13 bases in the middle. The CDR3 extends over 15 amino acids. The germline CDR1 and CDR2 sequences are SGHNT and YENEEA. TCRdb processed the 5' RACE reads anew with MiXCR; each CDR3 protein has one entry. The sample has roughly 480,000 distinct CDR3 sequences, 20% to 30% seen once. Findings and caveats of the study: Contracting CD4+ clones lay largely in CM and EM, with CD8+ ones residing in EMRA.

The receptor comes from an adult woman who had mild COVID-19 (a few samples of this study predate the infection). Cell type and time point are not known. What was sequenced was PBMCs or a T cell subset sorted from them (not recorded which). The chain combines TRBV11-3 with TRBJ2-1, with D perhaps matching TRBD1 (5 bases). The CDR3 DNA reads TGTGCCAGCAGCTTAGCGTTACATGGGGCCAATGAGCAGTTCTTC. Its translation is CASSLALHGANEQFF.